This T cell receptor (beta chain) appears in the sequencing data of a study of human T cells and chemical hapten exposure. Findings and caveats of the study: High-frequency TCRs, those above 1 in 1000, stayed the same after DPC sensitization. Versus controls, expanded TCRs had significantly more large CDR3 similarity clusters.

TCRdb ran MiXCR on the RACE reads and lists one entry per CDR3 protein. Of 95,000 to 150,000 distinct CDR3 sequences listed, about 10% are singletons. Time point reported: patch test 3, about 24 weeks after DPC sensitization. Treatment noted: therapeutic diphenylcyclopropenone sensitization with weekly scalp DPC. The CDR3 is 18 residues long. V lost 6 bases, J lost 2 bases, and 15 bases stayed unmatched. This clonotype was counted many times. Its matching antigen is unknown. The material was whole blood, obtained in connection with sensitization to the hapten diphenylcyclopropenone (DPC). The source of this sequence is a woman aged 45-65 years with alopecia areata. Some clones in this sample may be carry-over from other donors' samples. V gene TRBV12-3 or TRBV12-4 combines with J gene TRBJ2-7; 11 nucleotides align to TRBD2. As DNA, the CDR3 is TGTGCCAGCAGCGCCCCTCCCCTTATAGCGGGGGGGCCCTACGAGCAGTACTTC. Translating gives CASSAPPLIAGGPYEQYF.